These 29 T cell receptor beta chains originate from one sample sequenced in a study of shared clonotypes between healthy human individuals. Repertoires were generated with immunoSEQ multiplex PCR, while TCRdb's copy carries only in-frame clones and drops some. The sample holds approximately 2.1 million clones, more than 85% seen once. Sequenced: naive CD4+ T cells from PBMCs. Subset of the sample: CD45RA+ positively selected. Receptors were obtained from a man between 18 and 29 years old in good health. Some clones in this sample may be carry-over from other donors' samples.

V and J are TRBV7-7 and TRBJ2-2; the match to TRBD2 covers 13 bases. V was clipped by 4 bases and J by 8 bases; unmatched bases: 4. This CDR3 spans 15 amino acids. Germline loops: CDR1 SSHAT, CDR2 FNYEAQ (reference sequence). CDR3 bases: TGTGCCAGCAGCTCTGGGACTAGCGGGAATGGGGAGCTGTTTTTT. Its translation is CASSSGTSGNGELFF.

The chain has TRBV29-1 and TRBJ1-4; the match to TRBD1 covers 10 bases. The CDR3 has 17 residues. The V segment lost 6 bases and the J segment 0 bases; nucleotides outside the gene matches: 10. Germline V gene lookup returns CDR1 SQVTM and CDR2 ANQGSEA. The CDR3 nucleotides read TGCAGCGTGATCCTATGGGACAGGGGAACAACTAATGAAAAACTGTTTTTT. Encoded protein: CSVILWDRGTTNEKLFF.

The CDR3 DNA is TGCGCCAGCAGCGATCCGGGACAGGGGAACACCGGGGAGCTGTTTTTT. It yields the protein CASSDPGQGNTGELFF. The chain has TRBV5-1 and TRBJ2-2; TRBD1 matches 9 bases. Germline values: CDR1 SGHRS, CDR2 YFSETQ. V dropped 4 bases and J dropped 1; count of bases not matched to a gene: 5. The CDR3 is made up of 16 amino acids.

V usage is TRBV25-1 and J usage is TRBJ2-7; D ambiguous. This CDR3 has 13 amino acids. Looked up from germline, CDR1 is MGHDK and CDR2 is SYGVNS. The V and J ends lost 2 bases and 2 bases respectively, with 7 bases between them. Here the CDR3 DNA reads TGTGCCAGCAGTGAACGGTTCCCCTACGAGCAGTACTTC. It codes for CASSERFPYEQYF.

The V and J genes are TRBV7-9 and TRBJ2-5, with 12 nucleotides matching TRBD2. Trimming cost V 5 bases and J 5 bases; bases outside gene matches: 6. Germline assignment: CDR1 SEHNR and CDR2 FQNEAQ (reference sequence). The CDR3 runs 15 residues. The CDR3 DNA is TGTGCCAGCAGCCCCGCCCTAGCGGGAGGGGAGACCCAGTACTTC. This gives the protein CASSPALAGGETQYF. Complete variable domain (other parts from reference TRBV7-9 and TRBJ2-5): DTGVSQNPRHKITKRGQNVTFRCDPISEHNRLYWYRQTLGQGPEFLTYFQNEAQLEKSRLLSDRFSAERPKGSFSTLEIQRTEQGDSAMYLCASSPALAGGETQYFGPGTRLLVL.

The gene calls are TRBV6-5 and TRBJ2-1; TRBD2 aligns across 7 bases. V lost 2 bases to trimming and J lost 3 bases; unmatched junction nucleotides: 7. Germline CDR1 is MNHEY and CDR2 is SVGAGI. This CDR3 spans 16 amino acids. The chain's CDR3 is CASSYRAGADYNEQFF. For the CDR3, the DNA is TGTGCCAGCAGTTACCGGGCGGGAGCCGACTACAATGAGCAGTTCTTC.

The chain links TRBV28 to TRBJ1-2, with TRBD1 identical over 8 bases. Trimming at V came to 6 bases and at J to 8 bases, leaving 8 bases not matched to a gene. Germline lookup yields CDR1 MDHEN and CDR2 SYDVKM. This CDR3 comprises 13 residues. The CDR3 spells CASSRDRLVGYTF. The CDR3 nucleotides are TGTGCCAGCAGCCGGGACAGGCTCGTGGGCTACACCTTC.

The chain links TRBV10-2 to TRBJ2-1, with D tentatively TRBD2 (5 bases). Trimming stripped 8 bases from V and 0 bases from J, with 11 bases between. The CDR3 totals 14 residues. The germline gives CDR1 WSHSY, CDR2 SAAADI. The CDR3 is CASSAVSSYNEQFF. The CDR3 DNA follows: TGCGCCAGCTCAGCGGTTAGCTCCTACAATGAGCAGTTCTTC.

The chain has TRBV7-9 and TRBJ2-1, with 10 nucleotides matching TRBD2. CDR1 and CDR2 (germline): SEHNR, FQNEAQ (reference sequence). V shed 1 base and J 2 bases; nucleotides not matched to a gene: 11. The CDR3 sequence is 19 residues long. This CDR3 reads CASSLGEGGLAVTYNEQFF. As DNA, the CDR3 is TGTGCCAGCAGCTTAGGTGAGGGCGGACTAGCGGTTACCTACAATGAGCAGTTCTTC. The variable domain in full, with the rest retrieved from reference TRBV7-9 and TRBJ2-1, is DTGVSQNPRHKITKRGQNVTFRCDPISEHNRLYWYRQTLGQGPEFLTYFQNEAQLEKSRLLSDRFSAERPKGSFSTLEIQRTEQGDSAMYLCASSLGEGGLAVTYNEQFFGPGTRLTVL.

J is TRBJ1-3 and V is TRBV2, with D unclear. Looked up from germline, CDR1 is SNHLY and CDR2 is FYNNEI. CDR3 length equals 13 residues. Trimming removed 7 bases from V and 5 bases from J, with 12 bases in between. CDR3 bases: TGTGCCAGCACCATAGAAACGCGAAACACCATATATTTT. It is translated as CASTIETRNTIYF.

The chain combines TRBV18 with TRBJ2-1, with 7 bases that match TRBD2. After removal of 4 bases from V and 4 bases from J, the junction contained 7 bases not matched to a gene. The CDR3 extends over 15 amino acids. Germline lookup yields CDR1 KGHSH and CDR2 LQKENI. The CDR3 is CASSLIQAGYNEQFF. In nucleotides, the CDR3 is TGTGCCAGCTCACTGATTCAAGCGGGATACAATGAGCAGTTCTTC. Full variable domain (remainder filled in from reference TRBV18 and TRBJ2-1): NAGVMQNPRHLVRRRGQEARLRCSPMKGHSHVYWYRQLPEEGLKFMVYLQKENIIDESGMPKERFSAEFPKEGPSILRIQQVVRGDSAAYFCASSLIQAGYNEQFFGPGTRLTVL.

The CDR3 protein is CASSSIGQGGSNQPQHF. For the CDR3, the DNA is TGTGCCAGTAGCTCTATCGGACAGGGTGGTAGCAATCAGCCCCAGCATTTT. The chain links TRBV19 to TRBJ1-5, with 8 bases fitting TRBD1. The junction had 10 bases not matched to a gene; V was cut back by 6 bases and J by 0 bases. Germline V CDR1 and CDR2: LNHDA, SQIVND (reference sequence). The CDR3 contains 17 residues.

V gene TRBV6-1 combines with J gene TRBJ2-7, with 11 bases identical to TRBD1. CDR1 and CDR2 (germline): MNHNS, SASEGT. This CDR3 is 14 amino acids long. V lost 4 bases, J lost 6 bases, and 5 bases stayed unmatched. CDR3 DNA sequence: TGTGCCAGCAGTGTCCCCGGACAGGGGGCCGAGCAGTACTTC. The encoded protein is CASSVPGQGAEQYF.

The genes are TRBV29-1 and TRBJ2-3, with unresolved D. The CDR3 is made up of 13 amino acids. The germline V gene encodes CDR1 SQVTM and CDR2 ANQGSEA. Between the trimmed V and J ends, which lost 2 bases and 6 bases, there was a span of 12 bases. The CDR3 nucleotides are TGCAGCGTTGAAAGGACGGCCCAGGATACGCAGTATTTT. The encoded protein is CSVERTAQDTQYF.

The V gene is TRBV11-2, the J gene TRBJ2-3; 8 bases are a match to TRBD1. Per the germline V gene, CDR1 is SGHAT and CDR2 is FQNNGV. After removal of 3 bases from V and 2 bases from J, the junction contained 7 bases not matched to a gene. The CDR3 runs 16 residues. The CDR3 is CASSFRTGYLTDTQYF. The DNA of the CDR3 is TGTGCCAGCAGCTTCCGGACAGGGTACCTCACAGATACGCAGTATTTT.

This chain joins TRBV5-1 and TRBJ1-2, with 8 positions matching TRBD1. V trimming: 4 bases; J trimming: 3 bases; junction bases outside the gene matches: 5. Germline V gene sequence: CDR1 SGHRS, CDR2 YFSETQ. There are 14 residues in the CDR3. DNA for the CDR3: TGCGCCAGCAGCCCACAGGGGGGAGACTATGGCTACACCTTC. This sequence encodes CASSPQGGDYGYTF.

The V gene is TRBV6-5, the J gene TRBJ1-1; 8 bases map to TRBD1. The CDR3 sequence is 14 residues long. Germline CDR1 and CDR2: MNHEY and SVGAGI. Germline trimming cut 3 bases from V and 6 bases from J; bases unmatched to any gene: 6. CDR3 nucleotide sequence: TGTGCCAGCAGTTATCCAGGGGGCCCTGCTGAAGCTTTCTTT. Protein sequence: CASSYPGGPAEAFF.

The CDR3 DNA is TGCGCCAGCAGCTCAGCGGGGCACTACAATGAGCAGTTCTTC. Translated: CASSSAGHYNEQFF. The chain uses TRBV5-1 and TRBJ2-1; TRBD2 aligns across 7 bases. Germline V gene data show CDR1 as SGHRS and CDR2 as YFSETQ. The CDR3 runs to 14 residues. V was pared by 3 bases and J by 3 bases, with 3 bases of the junction left unmatched.

This clone was detected only once. The chain employs TRBV27 and TRBJ2-3, with 8 bases identical to TRBD2. From germline, CDR1 is MNHEY and CDR2 SMNVEV (reference sequence). The length of the CDR3 is 14 residues. V dropped 10 bases and J dropped 4; count of bases not matched to a gene: 10. The CDR3 region has the DNA TGTGCCAACCCAGCGGGAGAGAGGTCAGATACGCAGTATTTT. This encodes CANPAGERSDTQYF.

Of note for this clone: Other DNA sequences within the sample encode an identical CDR3. The chain employs TRBV7-2 and TRBJ1-3, with a tentative D call TRBD1 (5 bases). The CDR3 spans 14 residues. CDR1 and CDR2 from the germline V gene are SGHTA and FQGNSA. The V gene lost 3 bases and the J gene lost 4 bases, with 10 bases spanning the gap. In DNA, the CDR3 is TGTGCCAGCAGCTTGGGGACTACAGGAAACACCATATATTTT. It yields the protein CASSLGTTGNTIYF.

The chain is built from TRBV5-1 and TRBJ2-2; D is uncertain. The ends were cut back, 1 base at V and 0 bases at J, with 13 bases in the middle. Germline values: CDR1 SGHRS, CDR2 YFSETQ. CDR3 length: 17 residues. The CDR3 region is CASSLSPPSANTGELFF. The CDR3 bases are TGCGCCAGCAGCTTGTCCCCCCCCTCTGCGAACACCGGGGAGCTGTTTTTT. Filled out from reference TRBV5-1 and TRBJ2-2, the complete variable domain reads KAGVTQTPRYLIKTRGQQVTLSCSPISGHRSVSWYQQTPGQGLQFLFEYFSETQRNKGNFPGRFSGRQFSNSRSEMNVSTLELGDSALYLCASSLSPPSANTGELFFGEGSRLTVL.

The chain employs TRBV15 and TRBJ2-1, with TRBD2 matching over 7 bases. CDR1 is LNHNV, CDR2 YYDKDF, per germline (reference sequence). V trimming: 0 bases; J trimming: 4 bases; junction bases outside the gene matches: 3. This CDR3 has 15 residues. The CDR3 protein is CATSRDAGAYNEQFF. The CDR3 DNA reads TGTGCCACCAGCAGAGATGCGGGAGCGTACAATGAGCAGTTCTTC.

The chain carries TRBV19 and TRBJ1-1; TRBD1 aligns across 9 bases. CDR3 length: 14 amino acids. J gave up 1 base and V 7 bases, and 4 bases lay outside the gene matches. Germline lookup yields CDR1 LNHDA and CDR2 SQIVND (reference sequence). CDR3 region: CASKKTGGNTEAFF. CDR3 DNA: TGTGCCAGTAAAAAGACAGGGGGGAACACTGAAGCTTTCTTT.

The V and J genes are TRBV27 and TRBJ1-4; D not resolved. Germline V CDR1 and CDR2: MNHEY, SMNVEV (reference sequence). The CDR3 spans 16 residues. Trimming took off 5 bases at V and 8 bases at J, with 21 bases between the two ends. Here the CDR3 reads CASSPYIETTGEKLFF. The CDR3 nucleotides are TGTGCCAGCAGTCCCTATATAGAGACCACTGGGGAAAAACTGTTTTTT.

The chain employs TRBV11-2 and TRBJ2-7; unclear D gene. CDR1 and CDR2 (germline): SGHAT, FQNNGV. The length of the CDR3 is 15 residues. The V end lost 0 bases, the J end lost 5 bases, and 14 bases lay between the germline ends. In DNA form, the CDR3 reads TGTGCCAGCAGCTTAGATCGCGACGGGTCCGACGAGCAGTACTTC. Its protein product is CASSLDRDGSDEQYF.

In DNA form, the CDR3 reads TGTGCCAGCAGTCGGGACAGGGGTGAAGCTTTCTTT. Its translation: CASSRDRGEAFF. The J gene is TRBJ1-1, the V gene TRBV28; 10 bases are shared with TRBD1. Looked up from germline, CDR1 is MDHEN and CDR2 is SYDVKM. The trim removed 5 bases at V and 7 bases at J, leaving 1 base unmatched. The CDR3 consists of 12 residues.

The chain uses TRBV19 and TRBJ1-1; tentatively, D is TRBD1 (5 bases). The CDR3 is 13 residues long. Trimming removed 7 bases from V and 6 bases from J, with 15 bases in between. The germline V gene encodes CDR1 LNHDA and CDR2 SQIVND (reference sequence). The CDR3 coding sequence is TGTGCCAGTACCCAGGGTGTGTCTTCTGAAGCTTTCTTT. Protein: CASTQGVSSEAFF.

This chain connects TRBV5-1 to TRBJ1-2; the match to TRBD1 covers 8 bases. CDR3 length: 14 residues. The germline gives CDR1 SGHRS, CDR2 YFSETQ. With V trimmed by 4 bases and J by 1 base, 3 bases remained unmatched. Here the CDR3 DNA reads TGCGCCAGCAGCCAGGGACAGGTTAACTATGGCTACACCTTC. This gives the protein CASSQGQVNYGYTF.

The rearrangement joins TRBV30 to TRBJ1-1, with D perhaps TRBD1 (5 bases). Germline-derived CDR1 and CDR2 are GTSNPN and SVGIG (reference sequence). The length of the CDR3 is 15 residues. The ends were cut back, 1 base at V and 0 bases at J, with 12 bases in the middle. The DNA of the CDR3 is TGTGCCTGGAGTGACATAAGGGGTTTGAACACTGAAGCTTTCTTT. Amino acids: CAWSDIRGLNTEAFF.